The 11 T cell receptor beta chains in this list originate from one sample, sequenced in a study of T cell responses to AZD1222 COVID-19 vaccine. Profiling relied on immunoSEQ multiplex PCR, and the TCRdb table lists in-frame clones only, not all of them. The sample records about 140,000 clones, 85% to 90% being singletons. This specimen consisted of peripheral blood, obtained 28 days after the second AZD1222 dose. The receptor set was obtained from an adult who received the AZD1222 COVID-19 vaccine.

This sequence joins TRBV5-8 and TRBJ2-7, with D tentatively TRBD2 (6 bases). The CDR3 has 14 amino acids. V was shortened by 4 bases and J by 3 bases, with 14 bases between the two germline ends. Germline CDR1 and CDR2: SGHTS and YDEGEE. This chain's CDR3 is CASSLDGGLYEQYF. The DNA of the CDR3 is TGTGCCAGCAGCCTGGACGGAGGGCTCTACGAGCAGTACTTC.

V gene TRBV5-6 combines with J gene TRBJ1-2; 7 bases map to TRBD1. The CDR3 consists of 14 residues. Per the germline V gene, CDR1 is SGHDT and CDR2 is YYEEEE. J was trimmed by 4 bases and V by 4 bases; bases with no gene match: 7. In nucleotides, the CDR3 is TGTGCCAGCAGCCCGCGGGGACAGCTCTATGGCTACACCTTC. It translates to CASSPRGQLYGYTF.

This chain connects TRBV6-2 or TRBV6-3 to TRBJ1-1; 8 bases are a match to TRBD1. Germline loops: CDR1 MNHEY, CDR2 SVGEGT. The CDR3 is made up of 16 amino acids. The V segment lost 6 bases and the J segment 1 base; nucleotides outside the gene matches: 10. This chain's CDR3 is CASSTAQGARNTEAFF. CDR3 nucleotides: TGTGCCAGCAGCACCGCCCAGGGGGCAAGGAACACTGAAGCTTTCTTT.

The rearrangement links TRBV4-3 to TRBJ1-4; 7 positions agree with TRBD1. The CDR3 has 15 amino acids. Germline lookup yields CDR1 LGHNA and CDR2 YSLEER. The junction had 3 bases not matched to a gene; V was cut back by 1 base and J by 4 bases. CDR3 DNA sequence: TGCGCCAGCAGCCAAGGACAGGGTAATAATGAAAAACTGTTTTTT. It specifies CASSQGQGNNEKLFF.

This clone appeared a single time. CDR3 sequence: CASSQTQGKEKLFF. CDR3 nucleotides: TGTGCCAGCTCACAAACACAAGGGAAAGAAAAACTGTTTTTT. This chain joins TRBV18 and TRBJ1-4; D gene uncertain. V lost 4 bases and J 8 bases, leaving 14 bases between the germline ends. The CDR3 length is 14 residues. Germline loops: CDR1 KGHSH, CDR2 LQKENI.

The chain's CDR3 is CASSPTLRGNAAEAFF. The CDR3 region has the DNA TGTGCCAGCAGCCCCACCCTCCGGGGGAACGCGGCTGAAGCTTTCTTT. V and J are TRBV3-1 (or the pseudogene TRBV3-2) and TRBJ1-1; D is possibly TRBD1 (5 bases). The CDR3 loop spans 16 amino acids. Germline CDR1 reads LGHDT; CDR2 reads YNNKEL (reference sequence). V was shortened by 4 bases and J by 6 bases, with 21 bases between the two germline ends.

The chain joins TRBV4-3 to TRBJ2-5, with TRBD2 matching over 8 bases. Trimming took 0 bases from V and 4 from J; bases not matched to a gene: 4. The CDR3 loop spans 15 amino acids. Germline loops: CDR1 LGHNA, CDR2 YSLEER. This chain's CDR3 is CASSQDYAGGETQYF. The CDR3 bases are TGCGCCAGCAGCCAAGATTATGCGGGGGGAGAGACCCAGTACTTC.

The chain is built from TRBV28 and TRBJ1-1; D call uncertain. CDR3 length: 16 residues. Germline V lookup: CDR1 MDHEN, CDR2 SYDVKM. V was trimmed by 7 bases and J by 1 base, leaving 19 bases between them. CDR3 region: CASMQFPPPRNTEAFF. In nucleotides, the CDR3 is TGTGCCAGCATGCAATTTCCCCCTCCCCGGAACACTGAAGCTTTCTTT.

The chain recombines TRBV27 with TRBJ2-4; D may correspond to TRBD1 or TRBD2 (5 bases each). Trimming took off 2 bases at V and 6 bases at J, with 11 bases between the two ends. This CDR3 comprises 14 residues. Germline V lookup: CDR1 MNHEY, CDR2 SMNVEV (reference sequence). In DNA form, the CDR3 reads TGTGCCAGCAGTTTAGCCGCAGGGACAAACATTCAGTACTTC. Amino acid sequence: CASSLAAGTNIQYF.

The chain is built from TRBV24-1 and TRBJ1-3; TRBD1 agrees at 7 bases. Germline V gene data show CDR1 as KGHDR and CDR2 as SFDVKD. Trimming at V came to 3 bases and at J to 2 bases, leaving 3 bases not matched to a gene. This CDR3 is built from 15 residues. The chain's CDR3 is CATSDSRGPGNTIYF. The CDR3 region has the DNA TGTGCCACCAGTGATAGTAGGGGGCCTGGAAACACCATATATTTT.

J is TRBJ2-3 and V is TRBV10-3, with D unclear. Germline V gene lookup returns CDR1 ENHRY and CDR2 SYGVKD. This CDR3 region has 15 residues. V lost 0 bases and J lost 5, with 12 bases in between. The CDR3 DNA sequence: TGTGCCATCAGTGAGTCGACTTCCGGACGAGATACGCAGTATTTT. Translating gives CAISESTSGRDTQYF.